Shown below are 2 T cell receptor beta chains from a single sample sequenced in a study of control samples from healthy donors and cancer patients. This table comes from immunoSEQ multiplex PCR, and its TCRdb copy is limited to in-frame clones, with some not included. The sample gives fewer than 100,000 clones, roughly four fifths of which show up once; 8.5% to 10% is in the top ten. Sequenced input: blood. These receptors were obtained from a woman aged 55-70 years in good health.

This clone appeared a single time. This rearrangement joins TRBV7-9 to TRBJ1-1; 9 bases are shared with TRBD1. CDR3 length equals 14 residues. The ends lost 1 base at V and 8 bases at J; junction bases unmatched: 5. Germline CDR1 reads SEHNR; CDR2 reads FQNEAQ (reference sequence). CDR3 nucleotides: TGTGCCAGCAGCTTAGGGGACAGGGCTTTAGAAGCTTTCTTT. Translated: CASSLGDRALEAFF. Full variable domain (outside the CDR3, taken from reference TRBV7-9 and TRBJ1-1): DTGVSQNPRHKITKRGQNVTFRCDPISEHNRLYWYRQTLGQGPEFLTYFQNEAQLEKSRLLSDRFSAERPKGSFSTLEIQRTEQGDSAMYLCASSLGDRALEAFFGQGTRLTVV.

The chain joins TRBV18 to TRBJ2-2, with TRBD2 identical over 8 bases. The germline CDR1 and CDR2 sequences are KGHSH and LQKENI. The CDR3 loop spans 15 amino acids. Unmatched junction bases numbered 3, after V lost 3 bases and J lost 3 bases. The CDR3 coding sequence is TGTGCCAGCTCACCGGCGGGAGGTGACACCGGGGAGCTGTTTTTT. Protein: CASSPAGGDTGELFF.